This TCR beta chain was captured by sequencing in a study of blood T cell repertoires in COVID-19. About the study: Acute and convalescent COVID-19 samples came from the United States, Italy and Spain. The analysed material was cDNA or gDNA that came from T cells, B-cell-depleted T cells, or PBMCs.

Per the study methods: It was from reference gene primer amplification that nucleated cell counts were estimated. The table came from immunoSEQ multiplex PCR; TCRdb's copy has only in-frame clones and leaves some out. V and J calls and clone size follow that table, whereas D and trimming were derived from the DNA. The sample consists of 120,000 or so clones, roughly 83% of them appearing once. Per germline, CDR1 SGHTA and CDR2 FQGNSA. The V and J ends lost 5 bases and 3 bases respectively, with 10 bases between them. The CDR3 contains 13 residues. The receptor was derived from a woman in her 30s who had recovered from COVID-19. Sequenced material: peripheral blood. The J gene is TRBJ1-2, the V gene TRBV7-2, with D uncertain. The CDR3 region is CASSMRLHYGYTF. DNA for the CDR3: TGTGCCAGCAGCATGAGACTCCACTATGGCTACACCTTC.